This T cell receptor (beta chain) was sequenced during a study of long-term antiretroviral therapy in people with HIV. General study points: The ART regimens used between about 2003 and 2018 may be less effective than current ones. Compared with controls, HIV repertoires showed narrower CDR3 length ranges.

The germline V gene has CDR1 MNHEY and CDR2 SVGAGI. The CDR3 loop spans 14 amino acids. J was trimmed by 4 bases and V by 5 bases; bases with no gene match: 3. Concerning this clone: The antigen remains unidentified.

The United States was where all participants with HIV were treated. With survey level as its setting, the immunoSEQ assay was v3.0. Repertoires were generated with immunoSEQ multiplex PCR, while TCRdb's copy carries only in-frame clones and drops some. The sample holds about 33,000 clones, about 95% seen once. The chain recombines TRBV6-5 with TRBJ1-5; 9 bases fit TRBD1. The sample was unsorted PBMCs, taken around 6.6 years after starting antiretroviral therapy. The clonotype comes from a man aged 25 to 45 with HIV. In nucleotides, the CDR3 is TGTGCCAGCAGTGACAGGGGGATAAATCAGCCCCAGCATTTT. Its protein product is CASSDRGINQPQHF.